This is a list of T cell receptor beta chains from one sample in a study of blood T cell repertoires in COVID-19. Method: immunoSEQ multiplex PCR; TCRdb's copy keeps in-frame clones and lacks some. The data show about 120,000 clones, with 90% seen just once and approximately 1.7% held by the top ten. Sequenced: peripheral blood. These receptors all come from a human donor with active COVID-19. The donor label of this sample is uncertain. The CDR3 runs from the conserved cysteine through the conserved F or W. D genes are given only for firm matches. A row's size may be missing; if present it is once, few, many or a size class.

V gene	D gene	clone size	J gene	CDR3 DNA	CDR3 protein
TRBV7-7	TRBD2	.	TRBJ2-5	TGTGCTAGCAGCCCTGGTGGCGGGGGGGCCCAAGAGACCCAGTACTTC	CASSPGGGGAQETQYF
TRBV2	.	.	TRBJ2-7	TGTGCCAGCAGTGAGGCGGGGAGCTCCTACGAGCAGTACTTC	CASSEAGSSYEQYF
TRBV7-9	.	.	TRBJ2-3	TGTGCCAGCAGCTTAGCTCCCTACTCAACGCAGTATTTT	CASSLAPYSTQYF
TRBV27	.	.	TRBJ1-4	TGTGCCAGCAGTTTCAAGGGGGTTGGGACCGGGAATGAAAAACTGTTTTTT	CASSFKGVGTGNEKLFF
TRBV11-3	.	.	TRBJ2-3	TGTGCCAGCAGCCCGGGGGGCGGCACAGATACGCAGTATTTT	CASSPGGGTDTQYF
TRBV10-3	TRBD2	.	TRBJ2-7	TGTGCCATCGGGACTAGCGCCTACGAGCAGTACTTC	CAIGTSAYEQYF
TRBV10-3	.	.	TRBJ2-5	TGTGCCATCAGTGAGTCGGTGGGGGGAGAGACCCAGTACTTC	CAISESVGGETQYF
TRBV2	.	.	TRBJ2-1	TGTGCCAGCAGAGCCCAAGGAGGGGGGGGCTACAATGAGCAGTTCTTC	CASRAQGGGGYNEQFF
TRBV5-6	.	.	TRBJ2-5	TGTGCCAGCAGCTTATTATCCCTAGAGACCCAGTACTTC	CASSLLSLETQYF
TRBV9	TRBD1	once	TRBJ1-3	TGTGCCAGCAGCCTTCGGACAGGGTGGTCTGGAAACACCATATATTTT	CASSLRTGWSGNTIYF
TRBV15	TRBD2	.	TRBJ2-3	TGTGCCACCAGCAGGCAGGCGGCGGGGGGGTCCGATACGCAGTATTTT	CATSRQAAGGSDTQYF
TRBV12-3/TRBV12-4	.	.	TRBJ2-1	TGTGCCAGCAGTCCTTCCGGGACAGAGCAGTTCTTC	CASSPSGTEQFF
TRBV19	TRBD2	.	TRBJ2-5	TGTGCCAGTAGTACCACCAGCGGGGGCCTTCCAGAGACCCAGTACTTC	CASSTTSGGLPETQYF
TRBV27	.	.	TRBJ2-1	TGTGCCAGCAGTCCACAGGGTTGGGTGAACAATGAGCAGTTCTTC	CASSPQGWVNNEQFF
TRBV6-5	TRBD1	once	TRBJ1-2	TGTGCCAGCAGTACAACAGGGGGCTCCCTCTATGGCTACACCTTC	CASSTTGGSLYGYTF
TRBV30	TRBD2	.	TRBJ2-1	TGTGCCTGGACCATCAAAGCGGGAACTTATGAGCAGTTCTTC	CAWTIKAGTYEQFF
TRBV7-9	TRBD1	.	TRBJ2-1	TGTGCCAGCAGCTTTAGGGACAGGGACGATGAGCAGTTCTTC	CASSFRDRDDEQFF
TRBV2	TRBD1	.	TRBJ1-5	TGTGCCAGCAGTTTGGACAGGGTGCACAATCAGCCCCAGCATTTT	CASSLDRVHNQPQHF
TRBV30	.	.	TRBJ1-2	TGTGCCTGGACAGTCACTAACTATGGCTACACCTTC	CAWTVTNYGYTF
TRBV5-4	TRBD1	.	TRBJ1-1	TGTGCCAGCAGTAAGGACAGGCTTAACACTGAAGCTTTCTTT	CASSKDRLNTEAFF
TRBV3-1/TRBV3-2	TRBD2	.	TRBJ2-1	TGTGCCAGCAGCCAAGCCGGGACTAGCGGCAATGAGCAGTTCTTC	CASSQAGTSGNEQFF
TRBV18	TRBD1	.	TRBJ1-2	TGTGCCAGCGCGTCGGACGGGACAGCCTATGGCTACACCTTC	CASASDGTAYGYTF
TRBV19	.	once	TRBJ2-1	TGTGCCAGTAGTATGACAGGGAGGTTAGGGCAGTTCTTC	CASSMTGRLGQFF
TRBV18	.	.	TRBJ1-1	TGTGCCAGCTCACCATTGGACAGCAAGAACACTGAAGCTTTCTTT	CASSPLDSKNTEAFF
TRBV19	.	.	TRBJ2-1	TGTGCCAGTAGTATTCTGGACAGCTCCTACAATGAGCAGTTCTTC	CASSILDSSYNEQFF
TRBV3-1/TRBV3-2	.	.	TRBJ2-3	TGTGCCAGCAGCCAAGTTAGTACCCCGCAGTATTTT	CASSQVSTPQYF
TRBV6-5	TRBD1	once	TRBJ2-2	TGTGCCAGCACCGGGACAGGGAGGGACACCGGGGAGCTGTTTTTT	CASTGTGRDTGELFF
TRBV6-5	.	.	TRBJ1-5	TGTGCCAGCAGCCCCCAGATTTATAGCAATCAGCCCCAGCATTTT	CASSPQIYSNQPQHF
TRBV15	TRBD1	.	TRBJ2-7	TGTGCCACCAGCGCTACTGACAGGGGGCACTACGAGCAGTACTTC	CATSATDRGHYEQYF
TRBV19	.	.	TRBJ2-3	TGTGCCAGCAGGAAACAGGCTACTAGCACAGATACGCAGTATTTT	CASRKQATSTDTQYF
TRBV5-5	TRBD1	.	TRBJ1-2	TGTGCCAGCAGCTTGTGGAGACAGGGTGTTAATGGCTACACCTTC	CASSLWRQGVNGYTF
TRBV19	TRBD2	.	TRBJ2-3	TGTGCCAGTAGTATACTAACTTTAGCGGGGGGGCCCCCAGATACGCAGTATTTT	CASSILTLAGGPPDTQYF
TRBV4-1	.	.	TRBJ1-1	TGCGCCAGCAGCCAGGCACAGGAGAACACTGAAGCTTTCTTT	CASSQAQENTEAFF
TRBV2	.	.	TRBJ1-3	TGTGCCACACGAGGGACTGGAAACACCATATATTTT	CATRGTGNTIYF
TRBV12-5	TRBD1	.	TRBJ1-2	TGTGCTAGTGGTTTTTACCCCCGGGACAGGGGGCGGGGTGGCTACACCTTC	CASGFYPRDRGRGGYTF
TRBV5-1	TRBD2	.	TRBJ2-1	TGCGCCAGCAGCGCGACTAGCGGGGGGATTGAGCAGTTCTTC	CASSATSGGIEQFF
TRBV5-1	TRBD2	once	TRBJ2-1	TGCGCCAGCAGCTTGGGATCGGGACTAGCGTCCAATGAGCAGTTCTTC	CASSLGSGLASNEQFF
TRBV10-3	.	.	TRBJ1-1	TGTGCCATCAGCGGACTGGACAGGAACACTGAAGCTTTCTTT	CAISGLDRNTEAFF
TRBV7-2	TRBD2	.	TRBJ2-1	TGTGCCAGCAGCTTAGACCTAGCGGGGGGGCCGGATGAGCAGTTCTTC	CASSLDLAGGPDEQFF
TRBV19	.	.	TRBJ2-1	TGTGCCAGTAGTATAGGTGGCCTCAGCTCCTACAATGAGCAGTTCTTC	CASSIGGLSSYNEQFF
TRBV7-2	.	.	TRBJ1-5	TGTGCCAGCAGCTTAGTAGGGGCTAGCAATCAGCCCCAGCATTTT	CASSLVGASNQPQHF
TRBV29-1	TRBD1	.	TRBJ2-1	TGCAGCGTGTCTGGGACAGCTGAAGCATCCTACAATGAGCAGTTCTTC	CSVSGTAEASYNEQFF
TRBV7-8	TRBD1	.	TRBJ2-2	TGTGCCAGCAGCCCCTGGGGACAGGGAGTATCCGGGGAGCTGTTTTTT	CASSPWGQGVSGELFF
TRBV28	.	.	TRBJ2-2	TGTGCCAGCAGTTTGGATAGGAGACGGCCTAACGGGGAGCTGTTTTTT	CASSLDRRRPNGELFF
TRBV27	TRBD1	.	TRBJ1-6	TGTGCCACCTCGGGACAGGGGCGCAATTCACCCCTCCACTTT	CATSGQGRNSPLHF
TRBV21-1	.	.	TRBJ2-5	TGTGCCAGCAGCAAGGGAAGTTCCAAGGGGGAGACCCAGTACTTC	CASSKGSSKGETQYF
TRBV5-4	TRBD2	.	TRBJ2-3	TGTGCCAGCAGCTTGGGCAGCGGGGGTGCAGATACGCAGTATTTT	CASSLGSGGADTQYF
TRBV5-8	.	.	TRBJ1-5	TGTGCCAGCAGCTTGGTTCGCGGGGGTGGGCGCAATCAGCCCCAGCATTTT	CASSLVRGGGRNQPQHF